This T cell receptor (beta chain) was found in a study of vaccination and CD4 T cells after COVID-19. Study background: Post-COVID draws followed diagnosis by a median approximately 100 days (range 35 to 161).

Sequencing of cultured CD4+ T cell DNA used the Oncomine TCR Beta short-read assay. TCRdb processed the PCR reads anew with MiXCR; each CDR3 protein has one entry. Among about 10,000 distinct CDR3 sequences listed, 58% were seen once. Noted treatment: roughly 10-day PBMC culture with coronavirus spike peptide pools or control peptides (ViraFEST assay). In regard to this clonotype: What it recognizes is unknown.

CDR1 is LNHNV, CDR2 YYDKDF, per germline (reference sequence). The CDR3 consists of 15 residues. V lost 0 bases to trimming and J lost 5 bases; unmatched junction nucleotides: 5. The origin of this receptor is a human donor who had recovered from COVID-19. This chain joins TRBV15 and TRBJ1-2; 8 nucleotides align to TRBD1. The sequencing sample was made of CD4+ T cells from blood, cultured in vitro. The CDR3 DNA reads TGTGCCACCAGCAGAGAACAGGGGGGCCATTATGGCTACACCTTC. Translating gives CATSREQGGHYGYTF. Combining the CDR3 with reference TRBV15 and TRBJ1-2 gives the whole variable domain DAMVIQNPRYQVTQFGKPVTLSCSQTLNHNVMYWYQQKSSQAPKLLFHYYDKDFNNEADTPDNFQSRRPNTSFCFLDIRSPGLGDTAMYLCATSREQGGHYGYTFGSGTRLTVV.